This TCR beta chain was documented in a study of T cells in Graves' hyperthyroidism and ophthalmopathy. Amplified TCR beta CDR3 regions derived from RNA transcripts. The HTBI set primed first-round TCR CDR3 RT-PCR. TCRdb recomputed calls from the multiplex PCR reads with MiXCR, one row per CDR3 protein. The data show hundreds of thousands of distinct CDR3 sequences, with about 35% seen just once and around a third held by the top ten. Graves' hyperthyroidism without ophthalmopathy progression within 18 months was termed stable. Patients with uncontrolled infections, other autoimmune diseases, pregnancy or lactation were excluded. Source material for PBMCs was more than 7.5 ml fresh peripheral blood. This clonotype was detected many times. The target antigen is unknown. Whole-study findings and limits: Using 13 V-J features, a model discriminated ophthalmopathy from stable hyperthyroidism.

Specimen: blood. This receptor was taken from a woman aged 40 to 49 with Graves' hyperthyroidism.

CDR3 sequence reads: CASSYTENYGYTF. The CDR3, as DNA: TGTGCCAGCAGCTACACAGAGAACTATGGCTACACCTTC. The chain carries TRBV7-2 and TRBJ1-2; D is unresolved. V dropped 4 bases and J dropped 2 bases, with 8 bases sitting between them. From germline, CDR1 is SGHTA and CDR2 FQGNSA. There are 13 residues in the CDR3. Full variable domain (missing parts from reference TRBV7-2 and TRBJ1-2): GAGVSQSPSNKVTEKGKDVELRCDPISGHTALYWYRQSLGQGLEFLIYFQGNSAPDKSGLPSDRFSAERTGGSVSTLTIQRTQQEDSAVYLCASSYTENYGYTFGSGTRLTVV.